Each of the 27 T cell receptor beta chains below was sequenced from the same sample in a study of blood T cells in healthy people across ages. A sample-barcoded 5' primer and a J-beta primer mix were used in a second PCR of roughly 7 to 12 cycles. Using its own MiXCR run on the 5' RACE reads, TCRdb lists one record per CDR3 protein. The repertoire includes under 1,000,000 distinct CDR3 sequences, less than 60% of them detected once, and less than 20% sits in the top ten. Sequencing was performed on blood. The receptors were sampled from an elderly man in good health.

The chain links TRBV5-1 to TRBJ2-2; no firm D call. Trimming took off 0 bases at V and 0 bases at J, with 6 bases between the two ends. The V gene's germline CDR1 is SGHRS and CDR2 YFSETQ. This CDR3 comprises 15 residues. The CDR3 coding sequence is TGCGCCAGCAGCTTGGCCATGTCGAACACCGGGGAGCTGTTTTTT. The encoded protein is CASSLAMSNTGELFF.

With respect to this clonotype: A read error may produce the germline difference seen at one junction end. The rearrangement links TRBV7-2 to TRBJ2-7; the D is unclear. The CDR3 has 14 amino acids. The germline CDR1 and CDR2 sequences are SGHTA and FQGNSA. Here the CDR3 DNA reads TGTGCCGGCAGGAGTAGTAGAGGCTCCTACGAGCAGTACTTC. Translated, it gives CAGRSSRGSYEQYF.

This clonotype was recorded only once. This sequence joins TRBV20-1 and TRBJ2-4; 8 bases line up with TRBD2. Germline loops: CDR1 DFQATT, CDR2 SNEGSKA (reference sequence). This CDR3 is 15 amino acids long. After removal of 6 bases from V and 3 bases from J, the junction contained 10 bases not matched to a gene. For the CDR3, the DNA is TGCAGTGCCCTTTTGGCGGGGGGCGGCAAAAACATTCAGTACTTC. As protein: CSALLAGGGKNIQYF.

The chain recombines TRBV5-1 with TRBJ2-2; 7 bases are shared with TRBD2. The germline V gene encodes CDR1 SGHRS and CDR2 YFSETQ. Trimming removed 0 bases from V and 1 base from J; junction bases left unmatched: 9. The CDR3 is 18 residues long. The CDR3: CASSLEVGLAENTGELFF. The CDR3 nucleotides are TGCGCCAGCAGCTTGGAGGTCGGTCTAGCGGAGAACACCGGGGAGCTGTTTTTT.

This chain links TRBV2 with TRBJ1-1; maybe TRBD1 (6 bases). The CDR3 loop spans 15 amino acids. Looked up from germline, CDR1 is SNHLY and CDR2 is FYNNEI. The V gene lost 3 bases and the J gene lost 1 base, with 12 bases spanning the gap. The CDR3 protein is CASSDAGGGNTEAFF. Here the CDR3 DNA reads TGTGCCAGCAGTGACGCGGGAGGGGGGAACACTGAAGCTTTCTTT.

The chain combines TRBV27 with TRBJ2-7, with D possibly being TRBD1 (7 bases). V lost 5 bases and J 3 bases, leaving 17 bases between the germline ends. Per the germline V gene, CDR1 is MNHEY and CDR2 is SMNVEV (reference sequence). This CDR3 comprises 15 residues. The CDR3 loop is CASSSRQGGFYEQYF. The CDR3 DNA is TGTGCCAGCAGTAGCAGACAGGGAGGCTTCTACGAGCAGTACTTC.

This clonotype has more than one count but fewer than ten. This rearrangement joins TRBV12-3 or TRBV12-4 to TRBJ2-5; D is unresolved. Deletions cut 6 bases from V and 3 bases from J, with 17 bases between. This CDR3 comprises 15 residues. Written as DNA, the CDR3 is TGTGCCAGCAGGCGACATCTAGGGAAGGAAGAGACCCAGTACTTC. This gives the protein CASRRHLGKEETQYF.

The J gene is TRBJ2-1, the V gene TRBV11-3; 8 bases are shared with TRBD1. This CDR3 comprises 18 residues. V lost 4 bases to trimming and J lost 0 bases; unmatched junction nucleotides: 11. Per germline, CDR1 SGHNT and CDR2 YENEEA. CDR3 in DNA: TGTGCCAGCAGCTGGGGCTGGGACAGGCTAGGCTCCTACAATGAGCAGTTCTTC. Translating it yields CASSWGWDRLGSYNEQFF.

J is TRBJ2-1 and V is TRBV5-1; D remains unclear. Germline CDR1 SGHRS, CDR2 YFSETQ. The CDR3 is 15 amino acids. The V and J ends lost 4 bases and 1 base respectively, with 12 bases between them. In DNA form, the CDR3 reads TGCGCCAGCAGCATCGATCAGTTTTCCTACAATGAGCAGTTCTTC. Translating gives CASSIDQFSYNEQFF.

As to this clonotype: The germline gene is not matched at one end of the junction; a read error may be the cause. The CDR3: CTSSHGAGISTDTQYF. Written as DNA, the CDR3 is TGTACCAGCAGTCACGGAGCGGGAATTAGCACAGATACGCAGTATTTT. The rearrangement links TRBV12-3 or TRBV12-4 to TRBJ2-3; 7 bases fit TRBD2. This CDR3 has 16 amino acids.

V is TRBV28 and J is TRBJ2-7; TRBD2 matches 8 bases. The germline gives CDR1 MDHEN, CDR2 SYDVKM. This CDR3 contains 17 residues. The ends lost 4 bases at V and 3 bases at J; junction bases unmatched: 14. The CDR3 coding sequence is TGTGCCAGCAGTTCACACCCCTCAGCGGGAGAGAACTACGAGCAGTACTTC. The encoded protein is CASSSHPSAGENYEQYF. Variable domain in full (rest from reference TRBV28 and TRBJ2-7): DVKVTQSSRYLVKRTGEKVFLECVQDMDHENMFWYRQDPGLGLRLIYFSYDVKMKEKGDIPEGYSVSREKKERFSLILESASTNQTSMYLCASSSHPSAGENYEQYFGPGTRLTVT.

With respect to this clonotype: A much more abundant neighbour one base away suggests this may be a read error. The rearrangement joins TRBV25-1 to TRBJ2-1; TRBD1 aligns across 7 bases. The CDR3 has 13 residues. CDR1 and CDR2 from the germline V gene are MGHDK and SYGVNS. DNA of the CDR3: TGTGCCAGCAGTTGGGACAGCTACAATGAGCGGTTCTTC. It encodes CASSWDSYNERFF.

Remarks on this clonotype: A junction end diverges from the germline sequence, so it may reflect a read error. The chain is built from TRBV4-2 and TRBJ2-3; TRBD2 aligns across 13 bases. The germline V gene has CDR1 LGHNA and CDR2 YNFKEQ. The CDR3 has 18 amino acids. CDR3 sequence (DNA): TGTGTCAGCAGCCATCAAAGGGGGACTAGCGGGGGCACAGATACGCAGTATTTT. This translates into CVSSHQRGTSGGTDTQYF.

The genes are TRBV20-1 and TRBJ2-3, with 10 bases lining up with TRBD2. The CDR3 runs to 15 residues. The germline CDR1 and CDR2 sequences are DFQATT and SNEGSKA (reference sequence). V shed 3 bases and J 4 bases; nucleotides not matched to a gene: 7. The CDR3: CSASMLAGDADTQYF. DNA of the CDR3: TGCAGTGCTAGTATGCTAGCGGGAGACGCAGATACGCAGTATTTT.

On this clonotype: A read error may be the cause here, since a much bigger clone is one base away. This chain joins TRBV7-9 and TRBJ2-1, with 9 nucleotides matching TRBD1. V gave up 5 bases and J gave up 8 bases; unmatched junction bases: 10. CDR3 length equals 15 residues. Germline lookup yields CDR1 SEHNR and CDR2 FQNEAQ (reference sequence). CDR3 protein: CASSRRDRVGDEQFF. CDR3 sequence (DNA): TGTGCCAGCAGCCGCCGGGACAGGGTGGGAGATGAGCAGTTCTTC.

Concerning this clonotype: Given a much more abundant clone one base away, this may be a read error. The CDR3 coding sequence is TGCGCCAGCAGCGTGGACAGGGGTTTATACGAGCAGTTCTTC. It encodes CASSVDRGLYEQFF. The rearrangement joins TRBV5-1 to TRBJ2-1; 9 nucleotides agree with TRBD1. Per germline, CDR1 SGHRS and CDR2 YFSETQ. Germline trimming cut 4 bases from V and 10 bases from J; bases unmatched to any gene: 9. CDR3 length: 14 residues.

The chain joins TRBV20-1 to TRBJ2-7; 9 bases match TRBD2. This CDR3 contains 15 residues. Germline V gene lookup returns CDR1 DFQATT and CDR2 SNEGSKA (reference sequence). V lost 4 bases, J lost 5 bases, and 12 bases stayed unmatched. The DNA for the CDR3 is TGCAGTGCTACACCGGACATAGCGGGAGCAAACGAGCAGTACTTC. Its translation is CSATPDIAGANEQYF.

V gene TRBV7-3 combines with J gene TRBJ2-6, with D possibly being TRBD1 or TRBD2 (5 bases each). The CDR3 runs 18 residues. CDR1 and CDR2 from the germline V gene are SGHTA and FQGTGA. V lost 1 base and J lost 0, with 13 bases in between. This chain's CDR3 is CASSLMGPRASGANVLTF. The CDR3 DNA reads TGTGCCAGCAGCTTAATGGGACCAAGGGCCTCTGGGGCCAACGTCCTGACTTTC.

The chain has TRBV11-2 and TRBJ2-1, with TRBD2 as a possible D gene (6 bases). This CDR3 comprises 17 residues. Germline assignment: CDR1 SGHAT and CDR2 FQNNGV. Trimming took off 1 base at V and 6 bases at J, with 19 bases between the two ends. The CDR3 sequence: CASSLAAGSYGRNEQFF. Here the CDR3 DNA reads TGTGCCAGCAGCTTAGCGGCGGGGTCCTATGGGCGCAATGAGCAGTTCTTC.

The J gene is TRBJ2-1, the V gene TRBV20-1; D is perhaps TRBD1 (5 bases). Trimming removed 5 bases from V and 3 bases from J, with 14 bases in between. Per germline, CDR1 DFQATT and CDR2 SNEGSKA (reference sequence). This CDR3 contains 14 residues. CDR3 in amino acids: CSAPGWGGYNEQFF. Written as DNA, the CDR3 is TGCAGTGCTCCAGGGTGGGGCGGCTACAATGAGCAGTTCTTC.

The chain combines TRBV12-3 or TRBV12-4 with TRBJ2-3; maybe TRBD2 (6 bases). Trimming removed 3 bases at V and 13 bases at J, with 20 bases between. The CDR3 has 14 residues. Here the CDR3 reads CASSLAGRTDMEYF. CDR3 DNA: TGTGCCAGCAGTTTGGCGGGGAGAACAGATATGGAGTATTTT.

This clonotype has only a few counts. This sequence joins TRBV12-3 or TRBV12-4 and TRBJ2-5, with 10 bases fitting TRBD2. There are 16 residues in the CDR3. Unmatched junction bases numbered 7, after V lost 2 bases and J lost 4 bases. This chain's CDR3 is CASSLSLAGVPETQYF. Written as DNA, the CDR3 is TGTGCCAGCAGTTTATCGCTAGCGGGAGTTCCAGAGACCCAGTACTTC.

This clonotype has only a few counts. This rearrangement joins TRBV12-3 or TRBV12-4 to TRBJ1-1; D remains ambiguous. CDR3 length equals 13 residues. Deletions cut 3 bases from V and 3 bases from J, with 8 bases between. The CDR3 DNA is TGTGCCAGCAGTTTTAATAGGGACACTGAAGCTTTCTTT. This gives the protein CASSFNRDTEAFF.

The rearrangement uses TRBV4-2 and TRBJ2-1, with a tentative D call TRBD1 (7 bases). Between the trimmed V and J ends, which lost 1 base and 7 bases, there was a span of 17 bases. The CDR3 runs 16 residues. In germline, CDR1 is LGHNA, CDR2 YNFKEQ. The chain's CDR3 is CASSQVGGATGNEQFF. In nucleotides, the CDR3 is TGTGCCAGCAGCCAAGTAGGCGGGGCGACAGGGAATGAGCAGTTCTTC.

This clonotype was seen more than once but under ten times. CDR3 region: CSASIGLAGSYNEQFF. CDR3 in DNA: TGCAGTGCTAGTATTGGACTAGCCGGATCCTACAATGAGCAGTTCTTC. The genes are TRBV20-1 and TRBJ2-1; 8 nucleotides match TRBD2. CDR1 DFQATT and CDR2 SNEGSKA come from the germline V gene (reference sequence). Unmatched junction bases numbered 8, after V lost 3 bases and J lost 1 base. This CDR3 is built from 16 residues.

The chain carries TRBV12-3 or TRBV12-4 and TRBJ2-4; D perhaps matches TRBD1 (5 bases). The J call may be incorrect, as the DNA end agrees better with TRBJ2-7. The CDR3 spans 11 residues. CDR3 region: CASSPGFEQYF. CDR3 coding DNA: TGTGCCAGCAGTCCAGGGTTCGAGCAGTACTTC.

The CDR3 loop reads CASSLEGRGEAFF. CDR3 coding DNA: TGTGCCAGCAGTTTAGAGGGGCGAGGTGAAGCTTTCTTT. The chain couples TRBV12-3 or TRBV12-4 to TRBJ1-1; tentative D call: TRBD1 (5 bases). There are 13 residues in the CDR3. V was trimmed by 1 base and J by 7 bases, leaving 10 bases between them.